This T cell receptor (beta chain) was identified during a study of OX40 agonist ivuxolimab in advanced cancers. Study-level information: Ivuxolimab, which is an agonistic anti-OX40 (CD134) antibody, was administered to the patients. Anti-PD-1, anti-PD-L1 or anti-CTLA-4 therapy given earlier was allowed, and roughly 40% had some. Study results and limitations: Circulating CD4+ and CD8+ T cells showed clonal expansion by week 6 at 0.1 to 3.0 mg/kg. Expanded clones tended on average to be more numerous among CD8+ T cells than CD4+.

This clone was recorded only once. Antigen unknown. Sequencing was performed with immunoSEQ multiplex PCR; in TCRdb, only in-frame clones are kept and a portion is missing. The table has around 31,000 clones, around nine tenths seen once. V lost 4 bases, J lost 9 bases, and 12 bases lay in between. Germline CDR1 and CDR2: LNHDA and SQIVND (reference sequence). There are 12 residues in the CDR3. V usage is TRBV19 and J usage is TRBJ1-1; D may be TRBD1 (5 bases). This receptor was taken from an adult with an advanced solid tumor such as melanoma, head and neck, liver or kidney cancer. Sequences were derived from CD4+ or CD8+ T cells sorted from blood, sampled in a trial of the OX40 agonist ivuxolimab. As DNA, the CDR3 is TGTGCCAGTAGTACCCAGGGTGGGAAAGCTTTCTTT. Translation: CASSTQGGKAFF.